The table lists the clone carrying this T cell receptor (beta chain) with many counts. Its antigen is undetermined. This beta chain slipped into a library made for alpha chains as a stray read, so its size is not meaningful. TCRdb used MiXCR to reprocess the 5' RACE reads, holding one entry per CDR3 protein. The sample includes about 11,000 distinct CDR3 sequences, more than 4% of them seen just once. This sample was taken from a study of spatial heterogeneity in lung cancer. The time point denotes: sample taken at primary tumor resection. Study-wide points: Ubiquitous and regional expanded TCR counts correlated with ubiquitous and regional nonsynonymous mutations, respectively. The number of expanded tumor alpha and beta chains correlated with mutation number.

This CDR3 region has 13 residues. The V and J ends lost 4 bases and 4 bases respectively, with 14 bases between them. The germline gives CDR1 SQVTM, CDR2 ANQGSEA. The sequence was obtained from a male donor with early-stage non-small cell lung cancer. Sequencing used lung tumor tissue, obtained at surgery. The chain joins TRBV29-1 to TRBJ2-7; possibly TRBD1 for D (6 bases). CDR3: CSVGTEARYEQYF. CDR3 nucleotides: TGCAGCGTTGGGACAGAGGCTCGGTACGAGCAGTACTTC.